The entry below gives a single T cell receptor beta chain sequence along with its context. The data belong to a study of blood T cell repertoires in COVID-19. Profiling relied on immunoSEQ multiplex PCR, and the TCRdb table lists in-frame clones only, not all of them. There are some 280,000 clones in the sample; 70% to 90% occur only once, and over 3.5% lies in the top ten. The sequenced sample consisted of peripheral blood. This sequence was found in a woman aged 45-60 years with active or convalescent COVID-19.

The CDR3 region is CASSSDRTGAYGYTF. The DNA for the CDR3 is TGTGCCAGCTCATCAGACAGGACAGGGGCCTATGGCTACACCTTC. This sequence joins TRBV18 and TRBJ1-2, with 9 bases aligning to TRBD1. After removal of 5 bases from V and 4 bases from J, the junction contained 8 bases not matched to a gene. Germline V CDR1 and CDR2: KGHSH, LQKENI. CDR3 length equals 15 residues.